These 16 T cell receptor beta chains were sequenced from one sample in a study of T cells in Graves' hyperthyroidism and ophthalmopathy. The investigators amplified TCR beta CDR3 regions from RNA transcripts. The HTBI primer set was used in a first-round RT-PCR of the TCR CDR3. TCRdb processed the multiplex PCR reads anew with MiXCR; each CDR3 protein has one entry. The sample lists roughly 380,000 distinct CDR3 sequences; about 15% were seen once. Sequencing was performed on blood. These receptor sequences come from a woman between 55 and 75 years old with Graves' hyperthyroidism.

As to this clonotype: A much larger clonotype is one base distant, so this may be a read error. The gene calls are TRBV3-1 and TRBJ2-1, with no clear D. This CDR3 comprises 15 residues. CDR1 is LGHDT and CDR2 is YNNKEL in the germline V gene (reference sequence). CDR3 in DNA: TGTGCCGGCAGCCACGAACTTAACTCCTACAATGAGCAGTTCTTC. Amino acids: CAGSHELNSYNEQFF.

This clonotype was detected ten times or more. CDR3 sequence (DNA): TGTGCCAGCAACCGTCGGCGGGAGGTGACCCAGTACTTC. Its protein product is CASNRRREVTQYF. J is TRBJ2-5 and V is TRBV11-3; 8 nucleotides line up with TRBD2. V trimming: 7 bases; J trimming: 7 bases; junction bases outside the gene matches: 8. Germline assignment: CDR1 SGHNT and CDR2 YENEEA. The CDR3 sequence is 13 residues long.

For the CDR3, the DNA is TGTGCCAGCAGTGGGGGGGGGGGGGCCAAAAACATTCAGTACTTC. Translation gives CASSGGGGAKNIQYF. The genes are TRBV6-2 or TRBV6-3 and TRBJ2-4, with 7 bases lining up with TRBD2. Germline trimming cut 5 bases from V and 1 base from J; bases unmatched to any gene: 5. Germline CDR1 and CDR2: MNHEY and SVGEGT. The CDR3 is made up of 15 amino acids.

This clonotype was seen at least ten times. The chain is built from TRBV3-1 and TRBJ2-7; tentative D call: TRBD1 (6 bases). Trimming pared 2 bases from V and 8 bases from J, leaving 13 bases between. Germline V gives CDR1 LGHDT, CDR2 YNNKEL (reference sequence). The CDR3 totals 13 residues. DNA for the CDR3: TGTGCCAGCAGCCAAAGGGGGAACACCCAGCAGTACTTC. Translation: CASSQRGNTQQYF.

This clonotype showed up just a few times. The chain has TRBV9 and TRBJ1-4, with TRBD1 as a possible D gene (5 bases). The V end was cut by 3 bases, the J end by 6 bases, with 15 bases between. The CDR3 has 15 amino acids. From germline, CDR1 is SGDLS and CDR2 YYNGEE. CDR3 region: CASSGTGGLDEKLFF. The CDR3, as DNA: TGTGCCAGCAGCGGAACGGGGGGATTAGATGAAAAACTGTTTTTT.

In its sample, this clonotype was seen many times. This chain links TRBV28 with TRBJ2-2; TRBD1 matches 7 bases. In germline, CDR1 is MDHEN, CDR2 SYDVKM. Germline trimming cut 4 bases from V and 2 bases from J; bases unmatched to any gene: 7. The CDR3 length is 16 residues. The CDR3 sequence is CASSSPGTVNTGELFF. The CDR3 DNA sequence: TGTGCCAGCAGTTCCCCCGGGACAGTTAACACCGGGGAGCTGTTTTTT.

This clonotype was seen at least ten times. V gene TRBV28 combines with J gene TRBJ2-7, with TRBD2 identical over 9 bases. The CDR3 length is 15 residues. Germline values: CDR1 MDHEN, CDR2 SYDVKM. J lost 6 bases, V lost 7 bases, and 13 bases had no gene match. The CDR3 loop is CASIPGIAGAREQYF. The DNA for the CDR3 is TGTGCCAGCATCCCAGGAATAGCGGGAGCTCGCGAGCAGTACTTC.

The V call is TRBV6-7, the J call TRBJ1-5, with a weak D call TRBD1 (5 bases). TRBV6-7 is annotated as an ORF whose role is uncertain. The V end lost 6 bases, the J end lost 4 bases, and 19 bases lay between the germline ends. CDR3 length: 16 residues. The CDR3 region is CASRSNGSGGNQPQHF. The CDR3 nucleotides are TGTGCCAGCAGGTCGAACGGAAGCGGGGGGAATCAGCCCCAGCATTTT.

This clonotype was detected many times. The chain carries TRBV2 and TRBJ2-7; a possible D gene is TRBD2 (5 bases). Germline V CDR1 and CDR2: SNHLY, FYNNEI. Trimming stripped 6 bases from V and 2 bases from J, with 11 bases between. The CDR3 spans 13 residues. The CDR3 DNA sequence: TGTGCCAGCAGGGCGGGCGGGCCCTACGAGCAGTACTTC. Translating gives CASRAGGPYEQYF.

In the case of this clonotype: This may arise from a read error, as a much more abundant clone is one base away. The chain is built from TRBV2 and TRBJ2-7; 8 nucleotides line up with TRBD1. The J segment lost 7 bases and the V segment lost 4 bases, leaving 12 bases of the junction unmatched. Germline CDR1 SNHLY, CDR2 FYNNEI. This CDR3 comprises 15 residues. The CDR3 loop reads CASSVDRVPFREQYF. The CDR3 DNA reads TGTGCCAGCAGTGTGGACAGGGTCCCCTTTCGTGAGCAGTACTTC.

The table lists this clonotype with many counts. The J gene is TRBJ2-1, the V gene TRBV7-8; D could derive from TRBD1 or TRBD2 (5 bases each). Germline V lookup: CDR1 SGHVS, CDR2 FQNEAQ. The CDR3 covers 16 residues. The V and J ends lost 2 bases and 0 bases respectively, with 11 bases between them. CDR3 nucleotide sequence: TGTGCCAGCAGCTTACGCCGGGGACCCTCCTACAATGAGCAGTTCTTC. This sequence encodes CASSLRRGPSYNEQFF.

This clonotype appeared many times. The J gene is TRBJ2-3, the V gene TRBV3-1, with 9 bases matching TRBD2. V was clipped by 2 bases and J by 2 bases; unmatched bases: 8. CDR1 is LGHDT, CDR2 YNNKEL, per germline (reference sequence). This CDR3 spans 17 amino acids. As DNA, the CDR3 is TGTGCCAGCAGCCAACTTCCGGGACTAGCTTACACAGATACGCAGTATTTT. Translating it yields CASSQLPGLAYTDTQYF.

This clonotype was seen ten or more times. V is TRBV14 and J is TRBJ2-7; D is unclear. Germline V CDR1 and CDR2: SGHDN, FVKESK. The CDR3 has 14 residues. V shed 2 bases and J shed 6 bases, with 14 bases lying between them. The CDR3 DNA reads as TGTGCCAGCAGCCAAATGGCGGCAGGAAGCGAGCAGTACTTC. Its protein product is CASSQMAAGSEQYF.

This clonotype was observed a single time. A single base separates this from a much larger clone, so it may be a read error. This chain uses TRBV7-9 with TRBJ2-3; D perhaps matches TRBD1 (5 bases). The germline CDR1 and CDR2 sequences are SEHNR and FQNEAQ (reference sequence). CDR3 size: 14 residues. CDR3 loop: CASSLDPNTGTQYF. The CDR3 DNA follows: TGTGCCAGCAGCTTAGATCCGAACACAGGTACGCAGTATTTT.

This clonotype was seen repeatedly, ten times or more. This chain joins TRBV7-9 and TRBJ2-1; no firm D call. V lost 5 bases to trimming and J lost 9 bases, with 11 bases between them. This CDR3 spans 12 amino acids. The germline V gene encodes CDR1 SEHNR and CDR2 FQNEAQ (reference sequence). The CDR3 spells CASSPVVGEQFF. The CDR3 region has the DNA TGTGCCAGCAGCCCAGTAGTCGGTGAGCAGTTCTTC.

This clonotype was picked up many times. This chain connects TRBV3-1 to TRBJ2-1, with TRBD1 identical over 7 bases. This CDR3 region has 14 residues. Looked up from germline, CDR1 is LGHDT and CDR2 is YNNKEL (reference sequence). The V segment lost 3 bases and the J segment 4 bases; nucleotides outside the gene matches: 3. CDR3 coding DNA: TGTGCCAGCAGCCACCGACAGGGATACAATGAGCAGTTCTTC. Protein sequence: CASSHRQGYNEQFF.